One sample yielded the 31 T cell receptor beta chains listed below, sequenced in a study of human versus mouse CDR3 diversity and MHC coevolution. The assay was immunoSEQ multiplex PCR, and TCRdb's table has in-frame clones only and misses some. The sample yields approximately 81,000 clones, about 94% seen once. Specimen: naive CD4+ T cells from blood. The subset denotes: CD45RO-negative CD62L-positive naive CD4 T cells. The receptors shown here come from a person between 30 and 69 years old in good health.

The chain joins TRBV5-1 to TRBJ2-7, with D tentatively TRBD1 (6 bases). CDR1 is SGHRS, CDR2 YFSETQ, per germline. Trimming left V 0 bases short and J 5 bases short, with 9 bases between. The CDR3 runs 13 residues. The CDR3 bases are TGCGCCAGCAGCTTGGTAGGGGACAACGAGCAGTACTTC. This encodes CASSLVGDNEQYF.

This sequence joins TRBV7-3 and TRBJ2-5; the match to TRBD1 covers 8 bases. The DNA end lines up better with TRBJ2-7; the J call may be wrong. The CDR3 covers 14 residues. Per germline, CDR1 SGHTA and CDR2 FQGTGA. CDR3 DNA sequence: TGTGCCAGCAGCCCCCCGGACAGGGCGTACGAGCAGTACTTC. Its protein is CASSPPDRAYEQYF.

The chain joins TRBV9 to TRBJ2-1; TRBD2 matches 11 bases. The germline V gene has CDR1 SGDLS and CDR2 YYNGEE. The CDR3 is 17 residues long. The junction had 9 bases not matched to a gene; V was cut back by 0 bases and J by 7 bases. CDR3 amino acids: CASSVAPASGRRNEQFF. The CDR3 bases are TGTGCCAGCAGCGTAGCTCCCGCTAGCGGGAGGCGAAATGAGCAGTTCTTC.

The V and J genes are TRBV7-9 and TRBJ1-5, with TRBD1 matching 8 bases. Germline V gene lookup returns CDR1 SEHNR and CDR2 FQNEAQ (reference sequence). The V gene end was trimmed by 5 bases and the J gene end by 5 bases; junction bases not matched to a gene: 2. The CDR3 has 13 amino acids. DNA for the CDR3: TGTGCCAGCAGCGGACAGGGAGATCAGCCCCAGCATTTT. Translated, it gives CASSGQGDQPQHF.

The chain has TRBV4-1 and TRBJ1-2, with 9 bases lining up with TRBD1. V shed 3 bases, J shed 4 bases, and the junction held 12 bases outside the gene matches. CDR1 is MGHRA, CDR2 YSYEKL, per germline. The CDR3 contains 17 residues. The CDR3 bases are TGCGCCAGCAGCCAGGGACAGGGAGCGCGAATATCCTATGGCTACACCTTC. Translation: CASSQGQGARISYGYTF.

The table lists this clone with a few counts. The J gene is TRBJ1-3, the V gene TRBV7-6, with 7 positions matching TRBD1. CDR3 length: 16 amino acids. The J segment lost 1 base and the V segment lost 1 base, leaving 4 bases of the junction unmatched. Looked up from germline, CDR1 is SGHVS and CDR2 is FNYEAQ. The CDR3 DNA follows: TGTGCCAGCAGCTTAGACAGGGGTGGGTCTGGAAACACCATATATTTT. Translated: CASSLDRGGSGNTIYF.

The table lists this clone with a count of one. V usage is TRBV28 and J usage is TRBJ2-7, with no clear D. Trimming pared 10 bases from V and 2 bases from J, leaving 12 bases between. Looked up from germline, CDR1 is MDHEN and CDR2 is SYDVKM. The CDR3 is 12 amino acids. The CDR3: CATHTTPYEQYF. In nucleotides, the CDR3 is TGTGCCACCCACACTACCCCCTACGAGCAGTACTTC.

This clone was observed once. The CDR3, as DNA: TGTGCCAGCAGTGACCACCATTTACGGGACACCGGGGAGCTGTTTTTT. Translation gives CASSDHHLRDTGELFF. V gene TRBV6-1 combines with J gene TRBJ2-2; D unresolved. The length of the CDR3 is 16 residues. The V gene lost 3 bases and the J gene lost 3 bases, with 14 bases spanning the gap. The germline CDR1 and CDR2 sequences are MNHNS and SASEGT.

The V and J genes are TRBV30 and TRBJ1-2; D possibly corresponds to TRBD1 (5 bases). The CDR3 length is 14 residues. Germline V gene lookup returns CDR1 GTSNPN and CDR2 SVGIG (reference sequence). Deletions cut 4 bases from V and 3 bases from J, with 15 bases between. The CDR3 sequence is CAWIAGGGDYGYTF. As DNA, the CDR3 is TGTGCCTGGATCGCTGGGGGGGGAGACTATGGCTACACCTTC.

This chain uses TRBV5-1 with TRBJ2-7; D might be TRBD2 (6 bases). V was pared by 4 bases and J by 6 bases, with 8 bases between. The CDR3 extends over 11 amino acids. Germline CDR1 is SGHRS and CDR2 is YFSETQ. In DNA, the CDR3 is TGCGCCAGCAGCGGGAGGAGCGAGCAGTACTTC. Translating gives CASSGRSEQYF.

This rearrangement joins TRBV7-3 to TRBJ2-1; 13 bases are a match to TRBD2. Germline CDR1 is SGHTA and CDR2 is FQGTGA. The CDR3 is 19 residues long. With V trimmed by 5 bases and J by 0 bases, 10 bases remained unmatched. CDR3: CASSPRTSGSLTSYNEQFF. The CDR3, as DNA: TGTGCCAGCAGCCCACGGACTAGCGGGAGCTTGACCTCCTACAATGAGCAGTTCTTC.

This chain joins TRBV7-2 and TRBJ2-1; 11 bases line up with TRBD2. The junction had 2 bases not matched to a gene; V was cut back by 1 base and J by 6 bases. The CDR3 covers 15 residues. Germline lookup yields CDR1 SGHTA and CDR2 FQGNSA. The CDR3 spells CASSLDSGGANEQFF. The CDR3 nucleotides are TGTGCCAGCAGCTTAGATAGCGGGGGGGCCAATGAGCAGTTCTTC. The variable domain in full, with the rest retrieved from reference TRBV7-2 and TRBJ2-1, is GAGVSQSPSNKVTEKGKDVELRCDPISGHTALYWYRQSLGQGLEFLIYFQGNSAPDKSGLPSDRFSAERTGGSVSTLTIQRTQQEDSAVYLCASSLDSGGANEQFFGPGTRLTVL.

The chain couples TRBV5-1 to TRBJ2-6; TRBD1 agrees at 7 bases. Germline V gene lookup returns CDR1 SGHRS and CDR2 YFSETQ. The V gene end was trimmed by 4 bases and the J gene end by 5 bases; junction bases not matched to a gene: 9. The CDR3 runs to 16 residues. CDR3 bases: TGCGCCAGCAGCAAAGAACAGGGGAGCTGGGCCAACGTCCTGACTTTC. As protein: CASSKEQGSWANVLTF.

CDR3 in DNA: TGCGCCAGCAGCTTTCGACTAGCGGGAGCAGCAGATACGCAGTATTTT. This encodes CASSFRLAGAADTQYF. J is TRBJ2-3 and V is TRBV5-1; TRBD2 matches at 12 bases. Germline loops: CDR1 SGHRS, CDR2 YFSETQ. V was pared by 2 bases and J by 4 bases, with 5 bases of the junction left unmatched. The CDR3 is 16 residues long.

The gene calls are TRBV5-5 and TRBJ1-2; D ambiguous. Germline V gene lookup returns CDR1 SGHKS and CDR2 YYEKEE (reference sequence). The length of the CDR3 is 14 residues. Trimming stripped 0 bases from V and 8 bases from J, with 14 bases between. The CDR3 DNA reads as TGTGCCAGCAGCTTGGCGCCCGAGGTAGACGGCTACACCTTC. Translation gives CASSLAPEVDGYTF.

The chain has TRBV7-3 and TRBJ1-3; maybe TRBD1 (5 bases). From germline, CDR1 is SGHTA and CDR2 FQGTGA. Trimming took 7 bases from V and 4 from J, leaving 14 bases between them. The CDR3 spans 14 residues. The DNA for the CDR3 is TGTGCCAGCACCAGGGTGGGAGGGGGAAACACCATATATTTT. This translates into CASTRVGGGNTIYF. Drawing the rest from reference TRBV7-3 and TRBJ1-3, the complete variable domain is GAGVSQTPSNKVTEKGKYVELRCDPISGHTALYWYRQSLGQGPEFLIYFQGTGAADDSGLPNDRFFAVRPEGSVSTLKIQRTERGDSAVYLCASTRVGGGNTIYFGEGSWLTVV.

This chain joins TRBV11-1 and TRBJ2-5; TRBD1 agrees at 9 bases. This CDR3 region has 16 residues. After removal of 3 bases from V and 1 base from J, the junction contained 6 bases not matched to a gene. CDR1 is SGHAT and CDR2 is FQDESV in the germline V gene (reference sequence). DNA for the CDR3: TGTGCCAGCAGCTTCCGACAGGGGGGGATCCAAGAGACCCAGTACTTC. The encoded protein is CASSFRQGGIQETQYF.

This chain links TRBV4-3 with TRBJ1-1; the D is unclear. The V and J ends lost 1 base and 4 bases respectively, with 13 bases between them. Germline V gene sequence: CDR1 LGHNA, CDR2 YSLEER. This CDR3 has 15 residues. The DNA of the CDR3 is TGCGCCAGCAGCCAAGGGGCGGGCTTGGGCACTGAAGCTTTCTTT. Protein sequence: CASSQGAGLGTEAFF.

The J gene is TRBJ2-7, the V gene TRBV18; a possible D gene is TRBD1 (6 bases). Trimming took 0 bases from V and 3 from J, leaving 12 bases between them. The CDR3 is 15 amino acids. The germline gives CDR1 KGHSH, CDR2 LQKENI. CDR3 loop: CASSPPGQPNYEQYF. The CDR3 region has the DNA TGTGCCAGCTCACCACCTGGACAGCCTAACTACGAGCAGTACTTC.

The J gene is TRBJ1-1, the V gene TRBV6-1, with a weak D call TRBD1 (5 bases). With 2 bases removed from V and 3 bases from J, the gap between germline ends came to 13 bases. The length of the CDR3 is 15 residues. CDR1 and CDR2 (germline): MNHNS, SASEGT. For the CDR3, the DNA is TGTGCCAGCAGTGAAAGACGGACATCGGACACTGAAGCTTTCTTT. Encoded protein: CASSERRTSDTEAFF.

In its sample, this clone was seen once. This chain uses TRBV27 with TRBJ2-3; possibly TRBD1 for D (5 bases). The CDR3 sequence is 13 residues long. Trimming shortened V by 8 bases and J by 2 bases, and 11 bases separated the two germline ends. From germline, CDR1 is MNHEY and CDR2 SMNVEV (reference sequence). CDR3 DNA sequence: TGTGCCAGCGTTGACAGACTCACAGATACGCAGTATTTT. The encoded protein is CASVDRLTDTQYF.

The rearrangement links TRBV9 to TRBJ2-7; 8 positions match TRBD2. This CDR3 contains 16 residues. V lost 0 bases and J lost 4; bases outside the gene matches: 9. CDR1 is SGDLS, CDR2 YYNGEE, per germline. The CDR3 nucleotides read TGTGCCAGCAGCGTAGCTCCAGCGGGAGTCGGTTACGAGCAGTACTTC. As protein: CASSVAPAGVGYEQYF.

The V and J genes are TRBV7-2 and TRBJ2-3; maybe TRBD2 (6 bases). CDR1 is SGHTA, CDR2 FQGNSA, per germline. This CDR3 comprises 14 residues. V gave up 8 bases and J gave up 2 bases, with 14 bases separating them. This chain's CDR3 is CASAVAEPTDTQYF. CDR3 nucleotides: TGTGCCAGCGCCGTAGCGGAGCCCACAGATACGCAGTATTTT.

The gene calls are TRBV19 and TRBJ2-7; TRBD2 aligns across 8 bases. J was trimmed by 6 bases and V by 6 bases; bases with no gene match: 7. Germline values: CDR1 LNHDA, CDR2 SQIVND (reference sequence). The CDR3 contains 13 residues. The CDR3 is CASRSDSGIEQYF. The CDR3 DNA follows: TGTGCCAGTAGGTCGGATAGCGGGATCGAGCAGTACTTC.

V usage is TRBV5-1 and J usage is TRBJ2-3; no firm D call. Trimming removed 2 bases from V and 1 base from J, with 11 bases in between. The CDR3 spans 15 residues. The V gene's germline CDR1 is SGHRS and CDR2 YFSETQ. This CDR3 reads CASSLDTPGTDTQYF. CDR3 bases: TGCGCCAGCAGCTTAGATACACCAGGCACAGATACGCAGTATTTT.

This clone occurred once. CDR3 in amino acids: CASSLGTGTGDNEQYF. CDR3 DNA sequence: TGTGCCAGCAGCTTAGGGACCGGGACAGGGGACAACGAGCAGTACTTC. This rearrangement joins TRBV7-6 to TRBJ2-7; 10 nucleotides line up with TRBD1. The germline V gene has CDR1 SGHVS and CDR2 FNYEAQ. The CDR3 consists of 16 residues. V lost 1 base and J lost 5; bases outside the gene matches: 8.

The chain couples TRBV6-5 to TRBJ2-3, with D perhaps matching TRBD1 (5 bases). V lost 6 bases, J lost 7 bases, and 11 bases lay in between. The V gene's germline CDR1 is MNHEY and CDR2 SVGAGI. CDR3 size: 12 residues. DNA for the CDR3: TGTGCCAGCAGCAGTCAGGGAAATACGCAGTATTTT. This gives the protein CASSSQGNTQYF.

The chain uses TRBV9 and TRBJ2-1; 10 bases line up with TRBD2. V shed 4 bases and J 6 bases; nucleotides not matched to a gene: 7. Germline CDR1 reads SGDLS; CDR2 reads YYNGEE. The CDR3 length is 15 residues. For the CDR3, the DNA is TGTGCCAGCAGCCCTACTAGCGGGATCAGCAATGAGCAGTTCTTC. Encoded protein: CASSPTSGISNEQFF.

The V call is TRBV28, the J call TRBJ1-2; 7 nucleotides agree with TRBD1. This CDR3 is built from 16 residues. CDR1 and CDR2 from the germline V gene are MDHEN and SYDVKM. After removal of 7 bases from V and 3 bases from J, the junction contained 14 bases not matched to a gene. The CDR3 DNA reads as TGTGCCAGCACTAAGGGGGCGCAGAGCGACGACTATGGCTACACCTTC. This encodes CASTKGAQSDDYGYTF.

The V gene is TRBV28, the J gene TRBJ2-1; no clear D gene. Trimming cost V 4 bases and J 5 bases, with 18 bases left between them. The CDR3 contains 16 residues. CDR1 and CDR2 from the germline V gene are MDHEN and SYDVKM. The CDR3 DNA reads TGTGCCAGCAGTTCCGATGTAGGCGGCTTTAACAATGAGCAGTTCTTC. This encodes CASSSDVGGFNNEQFF.

The chain carries TRBV29-1 and TRBJ2-7; tentatively, D is TRBD1 (6 bases). The CDR3 contains 13 residues. The germline V gene encodes CDR1 SQVTM and CDR2 ANQGSEA. Trimming took off 3 bases at V and 1 base at J, with 10 bases between the two ends. The CDR3 here is CSVDQGPSYEQYF. DNA for the CDR3: TGCAGCGTTGATCAGGGGCCGTCCTACGAGCAGTACTTC.